The clone carrying this T cell receptor beta chain was counted only a few times. From germline, CDR1 is GTSNPN and CDR2 SVGIG (reference sequence). J gave up 5 bases and V 4 bases, and 8 bases lay outside the gene matches. CDR3 length: 13 residues. The sample comes from a study of T cells in Graves' hyperthyroidism and ophthalmopathy. RNA transcripts yielded amplified TCR beta CDR3 regions. TCR CDR3 regions were first amplified by RT-PCR with HTBI primers. From the multiplex PCR reads, TCRdb called clonotypes with MiXCR, one entry per CDR3 protein. Among fewer than 450,000 distinct CDR3 sequences listed, 12% to 15% were seen once.

The sequenced material came from blood. This sequence was found in a woman in her sixties with Graves' ophthalmopathy. V usage is TRBV30 and J usage is TRBJ2-7; TRBD1 aligns across 7 bases. CDR3 nucleotides: TGTGCCTGGACCCAGATTACAGGGGACGAGCAGTACTTC. This translates into CAWTQITGDEQYF.